This is a list of T cell receptor beta chains from one sample in a study of T cells after posttransplantation cyclophosphamide. Using immunoSEQ multiplex PCR, the repertoire was profiled, and TCRdb retains in-frame clones only, with some absent. The sample consists of some 2,100 clones, about 95% of them appearing once. The source material was naive CD8+ T cells sorted from PBMCs. Every receptor here comes from a woman aged 60 to 75 in good health, CMV-negative, and a related stem cell transplant donor. The CDR3 runs from the conserved cysteine through the conserved F or W. Fields, in order: V gene, J gene, CDR3 protein.

V gene: TRBV29-1; J gene: TRBJ1-5; CDR3 protein: CSAPQGARNQPQHF
V gene: TRBV5-1; J gene: TRBJ2-7; CDR3 protein: CASSLDGEGSYEQYF
V gene: TRBV5-6; J gene: TRBJ2-7; CDR3 protein: CASSAGRILYEQYF
V gene: TRBV10-2; J gene: TRBJ2-7; CDR3 protein: CASLGLAGGRYEQYF
V gene: TRBV5-4; J gene: TRBJ1-2; CDR3 protein: CASSLAGQGFNYGYTF
V gene: TRBV19; J gene: TRBJ2-7; CDR3 protein: CASSSSIGYEQYF
V gene: TRBV9; J gene: TRBJ2-3; CDR3 protein: CASSDQKDSLVYTQYF
V gene: TRBV9; J gene: TRBJ2-5; CDR3 protein: CASSASPGFAETQYF
V gene: TRBV6-5; J gene: TRBJ2-7; CDR3 protein: CASSYSIGQAVYEQYF
V gene: TRBV29-1; J gene: TRBJ2-1; CDR3 protein: CSLLTGGYEQFF
V gene: TRBV4-2; J gene: TRBJ2-7; CDR3 protein: CASSQVGTVAYEQYF
V gene: TRBV10-2; J gene: TRBJ2-1; CDR3 protein: CASRLAIDEQFF
V gene: TRBV5-6; J gene: TRBJ2-3; CDR3 protein: CASSLSEAGVTDTQYF
V gene: TRBV27; J gene: TRBJ2-7; CDR3 protein: CASSWDSNVYEQYF
V gene: TRBV10-2; J gene: TRBJ2-1; CDR3 protein: CASSEGLRGAVNEQFF